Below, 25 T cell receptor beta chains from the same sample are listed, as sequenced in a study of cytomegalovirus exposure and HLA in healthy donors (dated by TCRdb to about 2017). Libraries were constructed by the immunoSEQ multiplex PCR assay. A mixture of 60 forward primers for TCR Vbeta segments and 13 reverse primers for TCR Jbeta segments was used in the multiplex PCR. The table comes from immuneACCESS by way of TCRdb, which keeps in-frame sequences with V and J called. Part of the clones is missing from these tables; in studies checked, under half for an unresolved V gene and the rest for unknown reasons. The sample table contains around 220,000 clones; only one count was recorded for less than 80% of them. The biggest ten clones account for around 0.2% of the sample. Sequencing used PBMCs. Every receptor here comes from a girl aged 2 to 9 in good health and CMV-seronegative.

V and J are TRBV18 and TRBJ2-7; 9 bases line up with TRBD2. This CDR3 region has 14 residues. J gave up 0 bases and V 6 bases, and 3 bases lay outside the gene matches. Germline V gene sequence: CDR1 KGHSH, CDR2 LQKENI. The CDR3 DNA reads TGTGCCAGCTCTAGCGGGGGATCCTCCTACGAGCAGTACTTC. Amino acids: CASSSGGSSYEQYF.

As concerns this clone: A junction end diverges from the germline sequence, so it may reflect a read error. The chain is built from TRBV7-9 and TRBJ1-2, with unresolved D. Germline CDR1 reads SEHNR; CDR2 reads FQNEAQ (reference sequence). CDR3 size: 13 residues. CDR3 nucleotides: TGTTCCAGCAGCTTATCAGAAGTCTATGGCTACACCTTC. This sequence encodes CSSSLSEVYGYTF.

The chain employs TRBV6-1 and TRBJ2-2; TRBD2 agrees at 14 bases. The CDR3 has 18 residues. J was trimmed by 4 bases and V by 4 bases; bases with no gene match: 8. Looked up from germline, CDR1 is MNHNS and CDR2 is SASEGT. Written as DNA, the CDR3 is TGTGCCAGCAGTGTTCCATTGACTAGCGGGGGGGCCACCGGGGAGCTGTTTTTT. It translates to CASSVPLTSGGATGELFF.

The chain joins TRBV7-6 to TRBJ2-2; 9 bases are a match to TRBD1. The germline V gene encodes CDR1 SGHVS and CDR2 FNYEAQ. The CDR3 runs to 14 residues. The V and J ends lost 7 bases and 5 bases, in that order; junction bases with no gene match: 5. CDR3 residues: CASNRQGGTGELFF. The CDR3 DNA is TGTGCCAGCAACCGACAGGGGGGGACCGGGGAGCTGTTTTTT.

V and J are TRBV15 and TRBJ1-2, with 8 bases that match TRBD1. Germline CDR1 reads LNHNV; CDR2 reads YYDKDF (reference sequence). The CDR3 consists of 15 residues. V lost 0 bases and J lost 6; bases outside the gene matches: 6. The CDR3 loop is CATSRDLGQGHGYTF. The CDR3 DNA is TGTGCCACCAGCAGAGACCTAGGACAGGGACATGGCTACACCTTC. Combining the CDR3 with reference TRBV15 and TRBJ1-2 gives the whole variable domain DAMVIQNPRYQVTQFGKPVTLSCSQTLNHNVMYWYQQKSSQAPKLLFHYYDKDFNNEADTPDNFQSRRPNTSFCFLDIRSPGLGDTAMYLCATSRDLGQGHGYTFGSGTRLTVV.

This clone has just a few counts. CDR3 in DNA: TGTGCCATCAGGGTCCCGGGACTGCTGAACACCGGGGAGCTGTTTTTT. Translated, it gives CAIRVPGLLNTGELFF. The chain carries TRBV10-3 and TRBJ2-2, with D possibly being TRBD2 (6 bases). The germline V gene has CDR1 ENHRY and CDR2 SYGVKD. This CDR3 is 16 amino acids long. Trimming removed 6 bases at V and 1 base at J, with 15 bases between.

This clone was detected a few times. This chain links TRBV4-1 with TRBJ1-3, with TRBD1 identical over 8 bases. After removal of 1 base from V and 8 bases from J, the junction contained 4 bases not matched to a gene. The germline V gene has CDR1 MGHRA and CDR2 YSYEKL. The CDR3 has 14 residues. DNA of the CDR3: TGCGCCAGCAGCCAAGGGGGACAGGTCGACACCATATATTTT. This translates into CASSQGGQVDTIYF.

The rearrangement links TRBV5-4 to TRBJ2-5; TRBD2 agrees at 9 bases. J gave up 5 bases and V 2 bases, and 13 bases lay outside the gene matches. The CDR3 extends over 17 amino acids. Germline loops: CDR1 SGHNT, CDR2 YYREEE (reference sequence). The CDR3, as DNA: TGTGCCAGCAGCTTAGGGACTATCCTAGCGGGATTGGAGACCCAGTACTTC. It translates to CASSLGTILAGLETQYF.

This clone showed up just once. CDR3 amino acids: CASSPLAGGPLTFTDTQYF. In nucleotides, the CDR3 is TGTGCCAGCAGTCCCTTAGCGGGAGGGCCCCTAACTTTCACAGATACGCAGTATTTT. The chain carries TRBV27 and TRBJ2-3; 11 nucleotides align to TRBD2. Trimming took 5 bases from V and 2 from J; bases not matched to a gene: 15. The V gene's germline CDR1 is MNHEY and CDR2 SMNVEV (reference sequence). This CDR3 spans 19 amino acids.

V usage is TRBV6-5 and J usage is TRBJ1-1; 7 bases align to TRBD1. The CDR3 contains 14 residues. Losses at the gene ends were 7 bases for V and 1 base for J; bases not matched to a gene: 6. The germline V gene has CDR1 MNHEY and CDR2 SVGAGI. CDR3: CASTGGTPNTEAFF. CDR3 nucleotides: TGTGCCAGCACAGGGGGGACACCGAACACTGAAGCTTTCTTT.

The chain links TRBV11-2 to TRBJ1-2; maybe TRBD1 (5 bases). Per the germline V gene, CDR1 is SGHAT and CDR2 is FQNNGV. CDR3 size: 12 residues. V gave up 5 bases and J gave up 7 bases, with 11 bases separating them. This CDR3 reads CASSPGVFGYTF. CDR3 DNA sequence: TGTGCCAGCAGCCCGGGGGTGTTTGGCTACACCTTC.

The CDR3 is CASRPGNEKLFF. The CDR3 nucleotides are TGTGCCAGCAGGCCGGGTAATGAAAAACTGTTTTTT. This sequence joins TRBV6-1 and TRBJ1-4; D unresolved. V lost 6 bases to trimming and J lost 4 bases, with 6 bases between them. CDR3 size: 12 residues. CDR1 and CDR2 from the germline V gene are MNHNS and SASEGT.

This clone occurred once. In nucleotides, the CDR3 is TGTGCCATCAGTGAAGGGACTAGCGGGGGGGCCGGGGAGCTGTTTTTT. Its protein product is CAISEGTSGGAGELFF. V usage is TRBV10-3 and J usage is TRBJ2-2; TRBD2 matches 16 bases. The V gene's germline CDR1 is ENHRY and CDR2 SYGVKD. V lost 3 bases, J lost 6 bases, and 1 base stayed unmatched. This CDR3 has 16 amino acids.

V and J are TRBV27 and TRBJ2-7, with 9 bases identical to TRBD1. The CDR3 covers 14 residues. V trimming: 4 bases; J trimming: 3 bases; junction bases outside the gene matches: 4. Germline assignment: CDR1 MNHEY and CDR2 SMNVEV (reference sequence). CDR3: CASSWTGVNYEQYF. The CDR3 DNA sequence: TGTGCCAGCAGTTGGACAGGGGTAAACTACGAGCAGTACTTC.

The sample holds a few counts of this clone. CDR3 protein: CASSPAGSPSYEQYF. Here the CDR3 DNA reads TGCGCCAGCAGCCCGGCGGGCAGTCCCTCCTACGAGCAGTACTTC. This sequence joins TRBV5-1 and TRBJ2-7, with D perhaps TRBD2 (5 bases). The CDR3 totals 15 residues. Germline V gene lookup returns CDR1 SGHRS and CDR2 YFSETQ. V shed 4 bases and J shed 0 bases, with 14 bases lying between them.

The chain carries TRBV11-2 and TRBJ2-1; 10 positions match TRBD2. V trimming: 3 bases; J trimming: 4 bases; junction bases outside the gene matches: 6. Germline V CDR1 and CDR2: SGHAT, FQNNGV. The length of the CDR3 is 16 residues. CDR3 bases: TGTGCCAGCAGCTTTAGTCTAGCGGGGGATTACAATGAGCAGTTCTTC. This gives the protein CASSFSLAGDYNEQFF.

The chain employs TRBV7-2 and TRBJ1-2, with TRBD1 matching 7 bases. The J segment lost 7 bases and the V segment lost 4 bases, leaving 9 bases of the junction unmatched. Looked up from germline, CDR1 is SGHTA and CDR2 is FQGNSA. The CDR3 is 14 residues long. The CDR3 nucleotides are TGTGCCAGCAGCTCACAGGGGTTGGCTATTGGCTACACCTTC. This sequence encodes CASSSQGLAIGYTF.

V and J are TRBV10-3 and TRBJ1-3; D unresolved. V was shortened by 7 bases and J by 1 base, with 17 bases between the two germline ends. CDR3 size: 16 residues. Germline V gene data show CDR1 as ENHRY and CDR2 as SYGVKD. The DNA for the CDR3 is TGTGCCATCAACACCAGCCCTGGAGGTTCTGGAAACACCATATATTTT. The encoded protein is CAINTSPGGSGNTIYF.

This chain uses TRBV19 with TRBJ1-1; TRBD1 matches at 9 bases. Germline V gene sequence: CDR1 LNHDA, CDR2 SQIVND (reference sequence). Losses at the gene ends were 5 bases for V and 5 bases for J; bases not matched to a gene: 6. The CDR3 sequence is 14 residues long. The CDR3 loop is CASSRTGVMTEAFF. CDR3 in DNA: TGTGCCAGTAGTCGGACAGGGGTTATGACTGAAGCTTTCTTT.

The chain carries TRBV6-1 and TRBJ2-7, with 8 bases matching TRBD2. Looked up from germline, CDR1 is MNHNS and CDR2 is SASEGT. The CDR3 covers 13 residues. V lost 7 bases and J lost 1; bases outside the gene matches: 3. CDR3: CASTASGSYEQYF. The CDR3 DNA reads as TGTGCCAGCACGGCTAGCGGGTCCTACGAGCAGTACTTC.

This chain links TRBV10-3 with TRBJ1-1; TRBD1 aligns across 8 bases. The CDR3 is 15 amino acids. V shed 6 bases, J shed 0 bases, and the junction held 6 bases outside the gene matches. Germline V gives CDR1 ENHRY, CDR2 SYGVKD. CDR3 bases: TGTGCCATCAGCCTGACAGGGGAAGTGAACACTGAAGCTTTCTTT. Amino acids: CAISLTGEVNTEAFF.

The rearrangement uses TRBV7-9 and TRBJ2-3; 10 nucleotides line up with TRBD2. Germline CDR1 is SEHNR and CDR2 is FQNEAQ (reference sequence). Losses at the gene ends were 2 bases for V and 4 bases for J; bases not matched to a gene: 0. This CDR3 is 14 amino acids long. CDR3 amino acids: CASSLSGRADTQYF. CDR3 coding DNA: TGTGCCAGCAGCTTAAGCGGGAGGGCAGATACGCAGTATTTT. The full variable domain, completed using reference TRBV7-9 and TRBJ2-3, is DTGVSQNPRHKITKRGQNVTFRCDPISEHNRLYWYRQTLGQGPEFLTYFQNEAQLEKSRLLSDRFSAERPKGSFSTLEIQRTEQGDSAMYLCASSLSGRADTQYFGPGTRLTVL.

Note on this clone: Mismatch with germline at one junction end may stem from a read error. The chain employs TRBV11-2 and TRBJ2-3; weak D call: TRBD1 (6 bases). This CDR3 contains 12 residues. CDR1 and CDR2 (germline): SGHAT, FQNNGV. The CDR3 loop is CASSQQGQSPAF. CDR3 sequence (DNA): TGTGCCAGCAGCCAGCAAGGACAGTCTCCTGCTTTT.

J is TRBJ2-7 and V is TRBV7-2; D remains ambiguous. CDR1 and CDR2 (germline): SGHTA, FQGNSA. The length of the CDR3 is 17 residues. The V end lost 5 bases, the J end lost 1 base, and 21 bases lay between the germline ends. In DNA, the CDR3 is TGTGCCAGCAGCCCGGCCTTAGGTCGCGGAGTTTCCTACGAGCAGTACTTC. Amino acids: CASSPALGRGVSYEQYF.

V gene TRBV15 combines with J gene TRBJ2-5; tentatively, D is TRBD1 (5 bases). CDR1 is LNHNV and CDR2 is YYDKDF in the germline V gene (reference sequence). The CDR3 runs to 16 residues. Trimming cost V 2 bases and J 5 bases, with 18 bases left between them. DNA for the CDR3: TGTGCCACCAGCAGACGAACCGCAGGGTACGGGGAGACCCAGTACTTC. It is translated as CATSRRTAGYGETQYF. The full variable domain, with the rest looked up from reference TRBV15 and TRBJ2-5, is DAMVIQNPRYQVTQFGKPVTLSCSQTLNHNVMYWYQQKSSQAPKLLFHYYDKDFNNEADTPDNFQSRRPNTSFCFLDIRSPGLGDTAMYLCATSRRTAGYGETQYFGPGTRLLVL.